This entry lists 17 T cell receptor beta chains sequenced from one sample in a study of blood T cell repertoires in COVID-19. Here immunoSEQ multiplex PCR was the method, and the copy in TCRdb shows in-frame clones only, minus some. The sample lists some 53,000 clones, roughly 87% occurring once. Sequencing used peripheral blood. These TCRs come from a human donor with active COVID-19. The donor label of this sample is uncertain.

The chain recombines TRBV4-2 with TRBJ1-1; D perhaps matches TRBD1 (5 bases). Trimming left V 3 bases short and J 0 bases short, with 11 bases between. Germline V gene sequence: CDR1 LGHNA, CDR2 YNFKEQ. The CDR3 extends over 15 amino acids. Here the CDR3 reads CASSHSRGVNTEAFF. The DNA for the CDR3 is TGTGCCAGCAGCCATAGTCGGGGGGTGAACACTGAAGCTTTCTTT.

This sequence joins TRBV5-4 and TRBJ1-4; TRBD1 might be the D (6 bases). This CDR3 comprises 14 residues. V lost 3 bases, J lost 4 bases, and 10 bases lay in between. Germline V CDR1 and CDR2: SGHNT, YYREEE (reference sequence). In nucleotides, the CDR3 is TGTGCCAGCAGCTCTACAGGGAGTAATGAAAAACTGTTTTTT. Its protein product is CASSSTGSNEKLFF.

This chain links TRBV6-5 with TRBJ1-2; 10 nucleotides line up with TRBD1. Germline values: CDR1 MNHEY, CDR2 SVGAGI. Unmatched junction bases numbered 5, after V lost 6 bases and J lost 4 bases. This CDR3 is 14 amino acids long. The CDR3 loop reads CASRTGGGIYGYTF. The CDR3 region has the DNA TGTGCCAGCAGGACAGGGGGCGGGATCTATGGCTACACCTTC.

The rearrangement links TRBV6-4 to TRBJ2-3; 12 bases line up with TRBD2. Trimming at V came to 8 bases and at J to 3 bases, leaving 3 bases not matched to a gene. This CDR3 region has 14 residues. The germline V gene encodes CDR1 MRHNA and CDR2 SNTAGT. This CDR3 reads CASASGGATDTQYF. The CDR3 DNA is TGTGCCAGCGCTAGCGGGGGGGCAACAGATACGCAGTATTTT.

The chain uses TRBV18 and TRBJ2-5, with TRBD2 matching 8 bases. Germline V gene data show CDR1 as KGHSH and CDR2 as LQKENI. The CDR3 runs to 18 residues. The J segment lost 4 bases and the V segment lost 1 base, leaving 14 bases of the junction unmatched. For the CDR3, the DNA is TGTGCCAGCTCACCACGAGCTATCGGGGGGGCCTCGAGAGAGACCCAGTACTTC. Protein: CASSPRAIGGASRETQYF. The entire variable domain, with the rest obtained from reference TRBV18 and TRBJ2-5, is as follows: NAGVMQNPRHLVRRRGQEARLRCSPMKGHSHVYWYRQLPEEGLKFMVYLQKENIIDESGMPKERFSAEFPKEGPSILRIQQVVRGDSAAYFCASSPRAIGGASRETQYFGPGTRLLVL.

The CDR3 region has the DNA TGCGCCAGCAGCCTGGCCGGGACTAGCGGGGGTTACAATGAGCAGTTCTTC. Amino acid sequence: CASSLAGTSGGYNEQFF. This chain joins TRBV5-1 and TRBJ2-1, with 14 bases lining up with TRBD2. The CDR3 contains 17 residues. J was trimmed by 4 bases and V by 4 bases; bases with no gene match: 7. The germline V gene has CDR1 SGHRS and CDR2 YFSETQ. Based on the CDR3 plus reference TRBV5-1 and TRBJ2-1, the full variable domain is KAGVTQTPRYLIKTRGQQVTLSCSPISGHRSVSWYQQTPGQGLQFLFEYFSETQRNKGNFPGRFSGRQFSNSRSEMNVSTLELGDSALYLCASSLAGTSGGYNEQFFGPGTRLTVL.

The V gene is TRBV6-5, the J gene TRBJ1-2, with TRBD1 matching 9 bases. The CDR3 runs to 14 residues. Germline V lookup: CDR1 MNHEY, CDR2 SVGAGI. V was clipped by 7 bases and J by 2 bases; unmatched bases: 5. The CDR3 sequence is CASKVQGANYGYTF. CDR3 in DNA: TGTGCCAGCAAAGTACAGGGGGCCAACTATGGCTACACCTTC.

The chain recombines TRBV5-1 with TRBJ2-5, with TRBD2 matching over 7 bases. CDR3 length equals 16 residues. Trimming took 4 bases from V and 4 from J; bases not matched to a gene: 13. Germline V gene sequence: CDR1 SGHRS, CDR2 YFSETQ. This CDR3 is CASSPGTIFSSETQYF. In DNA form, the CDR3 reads TGCGCCAGCAGCCCCGGGACTATTTTTAGTTCAGAGACCCAGTACTTC.

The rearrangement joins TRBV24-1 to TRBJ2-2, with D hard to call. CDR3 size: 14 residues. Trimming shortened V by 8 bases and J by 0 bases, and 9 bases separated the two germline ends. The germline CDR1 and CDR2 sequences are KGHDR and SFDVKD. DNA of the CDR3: TGTGCCACCACTGGGCCTTCGAACACCGGGGAGCTGTTTTTT. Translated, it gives CATTGPSNTGELFF.

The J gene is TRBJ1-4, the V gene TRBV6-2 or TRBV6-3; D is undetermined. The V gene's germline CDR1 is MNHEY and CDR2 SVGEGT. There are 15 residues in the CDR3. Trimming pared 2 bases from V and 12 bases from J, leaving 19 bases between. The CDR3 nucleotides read TGTGCCAGCAGTTACGATCTGGCTCCCCGTGGTCAACTGTTTTTT. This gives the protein CASSYDLAPRGQLFF.

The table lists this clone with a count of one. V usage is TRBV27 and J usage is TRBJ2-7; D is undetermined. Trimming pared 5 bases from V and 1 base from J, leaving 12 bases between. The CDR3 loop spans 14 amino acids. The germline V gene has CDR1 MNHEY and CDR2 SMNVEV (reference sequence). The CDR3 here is CASSATRVSYEQYF. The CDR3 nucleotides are TGTGCCAGCAGTGCCACACGTGTTTCCTACGAGCAGTACTTC.

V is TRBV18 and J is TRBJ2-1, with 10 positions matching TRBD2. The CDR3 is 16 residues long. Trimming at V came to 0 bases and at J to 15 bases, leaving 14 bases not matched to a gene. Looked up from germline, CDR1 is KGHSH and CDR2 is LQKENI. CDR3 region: CASSPPAIAGGAGRFF. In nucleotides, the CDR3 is TGTGCCAGCTCACCACCGGCTATAGCGGGGGGTGCCGGGCGGTTCTTC.

Written as DNA, the CDR3 is TGTGCCAGCAGTTACTCGGGTAGCGGGGCGGAGACCCAGTACTTC. Residues: CASSYSGSGAETQYF. The chain carries TRBV6-2 or TRBV6-3 and TRBJ2-5; 8 nucleotides align to TRBD2. Per the germline V gene, CDR1 is MNHEY and CDR2 is SVGEGT. This CDR3 is built from 15 residues. The V and J ends lost 0 bases and 5 bases, in that order; junction bases with no gene match: 5.

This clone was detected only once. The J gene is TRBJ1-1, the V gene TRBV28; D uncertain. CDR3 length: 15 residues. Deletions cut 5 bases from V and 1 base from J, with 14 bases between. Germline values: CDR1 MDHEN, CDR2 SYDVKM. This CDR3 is CASSQRPAGNTEAFF. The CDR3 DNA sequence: TGTGCCAGCAGTCAAAGACCCGCGGGGAACACTGAAGCTTTCTTT. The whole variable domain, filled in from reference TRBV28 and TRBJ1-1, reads DVKVTQSSRYLVKRTGEKVFLECVQDMDHENMFWYRQDPGLGLRLIYFSYDVKMKEKGDIPEGYSVSREKKERFSLILESASTNQTSMYLCASSQRPAGNTEAFFGQGTRLTVV.

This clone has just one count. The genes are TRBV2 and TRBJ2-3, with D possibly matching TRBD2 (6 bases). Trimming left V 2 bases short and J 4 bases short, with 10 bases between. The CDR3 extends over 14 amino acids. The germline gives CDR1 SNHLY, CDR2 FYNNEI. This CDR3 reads CASSETSSADTQYF. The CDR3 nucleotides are TGTGCCAGCAGTGAAACTAGCAGCGCAGATACGCAGTATTTT.

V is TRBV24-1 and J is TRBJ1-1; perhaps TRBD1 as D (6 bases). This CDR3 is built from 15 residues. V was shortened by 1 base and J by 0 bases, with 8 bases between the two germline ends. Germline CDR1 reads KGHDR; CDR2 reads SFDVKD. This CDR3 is CATSDFGTLNTEAFF. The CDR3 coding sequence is TGTGCCACCAGTGATTTTGGGACACTGAACACTGAAGCTTTCTTT.

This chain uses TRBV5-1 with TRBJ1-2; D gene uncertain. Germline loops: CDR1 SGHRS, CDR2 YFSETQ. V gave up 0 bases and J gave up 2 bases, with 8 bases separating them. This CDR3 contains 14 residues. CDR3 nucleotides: TGCGCCAGCAGCTTGGGTTCAGCGAACTATGGCTACACCTTC. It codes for CASSLGSANYGYTF.